This T cell receptor (beta chain) was found in a study of T cells in Graves' hyperthyroidism and ophthalmopathy. The study's findings and limits: Blood also held most thyroid clonotypes expanded beyond 0.001.

Among the patients, aged 18 to 65, hyperthyroidism was newly diagnosed and had lasted under 2 months. Looked up from germline, CDR1 is SGDLS and CDR2 is YYNGEE. The CDR3 is 14 residues long. Germline trimming cut 3 bases from V and 5 bases from J; bases unmatched to any gene: 7. TCR beta CDR3 region amplification was performed from RNA transcripts. The TCR CDR3 was amplified in a first-round RT-PCR using the HTBI primer set. TCRdb processed the multiplex PCR reads anew with MiXCR; each CDR3 protein has one entry. The sample yields 750,000 to 950,000 distinct CDR3 sequences, about 38% seen once. This clonotype appeared a few times. Its specificity is not known.

Sequenced: blood. The receptor comes from a young man with Graves' hyperthyroidism. The chain links TRBV9 to TRBJ2-7, with 8 bases matching TRBD2. CDR3 in amino acids: CASSAVAGWDEQYF. The CDR3 DNA reads as TGTGCCAGCAGCGCCGTAGCGGGATGGGACGAGCAGTACTTC.